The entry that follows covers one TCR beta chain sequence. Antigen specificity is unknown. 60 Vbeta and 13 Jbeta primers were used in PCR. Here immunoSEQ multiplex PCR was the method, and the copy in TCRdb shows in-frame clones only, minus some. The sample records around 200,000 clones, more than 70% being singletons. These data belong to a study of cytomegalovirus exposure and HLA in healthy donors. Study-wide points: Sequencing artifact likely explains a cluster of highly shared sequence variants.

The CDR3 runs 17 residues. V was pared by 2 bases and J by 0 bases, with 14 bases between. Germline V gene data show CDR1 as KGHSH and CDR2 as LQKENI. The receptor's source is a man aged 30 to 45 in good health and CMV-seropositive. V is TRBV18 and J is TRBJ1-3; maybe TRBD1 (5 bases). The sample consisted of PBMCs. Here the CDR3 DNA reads TGTGCCAGCTCACCATTACCCGACAGTAGCTCTGGAAACACCATATATTTT. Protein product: CASSPLPDSSSGNTIYF. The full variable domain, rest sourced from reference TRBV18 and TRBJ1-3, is NAGVMQNPRHLVRRRGQEARLRCSPMKGHSHVYWYRQLPEEGLKFMVYLQKENIIDESGMPKERFSAEFPKEGPSILRIQQVVRGDSAAYFCASSPLPDSSSGNTIYFGEGSWLTVV.